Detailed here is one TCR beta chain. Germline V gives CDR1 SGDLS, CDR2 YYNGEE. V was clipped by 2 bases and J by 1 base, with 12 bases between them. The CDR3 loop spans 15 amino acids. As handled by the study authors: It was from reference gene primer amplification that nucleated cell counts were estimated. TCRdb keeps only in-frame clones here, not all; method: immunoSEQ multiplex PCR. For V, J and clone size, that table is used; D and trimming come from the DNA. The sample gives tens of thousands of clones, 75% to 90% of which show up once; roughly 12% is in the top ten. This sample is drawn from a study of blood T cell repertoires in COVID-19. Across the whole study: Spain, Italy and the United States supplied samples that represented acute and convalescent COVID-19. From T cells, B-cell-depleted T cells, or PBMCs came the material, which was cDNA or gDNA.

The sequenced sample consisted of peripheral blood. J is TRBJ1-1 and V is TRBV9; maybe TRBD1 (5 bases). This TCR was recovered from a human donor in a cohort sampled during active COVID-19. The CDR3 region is CASSVTGDPNTEAFF. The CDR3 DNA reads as TGTGCCAGCAGCGTTACAGGAGATCCGAACACTGAAGCTTTCTTT.